This T cell receptor (beta chain) emerged from a study of beta chain features in type 1 diabetes. Study details: Similarity in age, gender and cell yields was seen between patients and healthy donors.

Concerning this clone: Its antigen is still unknown.

Study-level results: Type 1 diabetes patients had fewer VDJ junction insertions and more deletions. People with Type 1 diabetes carried modestly yet significantly shorter TCRB CDR3s in all four CD4+ subsets. Comparison showed that naive, central memory and Treg TCRB repertoires appeared more similar among patients than among healthy donors.

Isolated RNA was reverse transcribed in full, so expressed TCRB transcripts were sequenced. Assay used: immunoSEQ multiplex PCR; TCRdb lists only in-frame clones, some missing. The sample holds around 310,000 clones, roughly 14% seen once. Every sorted population was more than 98% pure. The sample was naive CD4+ T cells from blood. This TCR was recovered from a woman aged 18-30 years with type 1 diabetes.

In nucleotides, the CDR3 is TGTGCCAGCTCACCCTCTATTATGAACACTGAAGCTTTCTTT. Translation: CASSPSIMNTEAFF. V gene TRBV18 combines with J gene TRBJ1-1; unclear D gene. CDR3 length: 14 residues. CDR1 is KGHSH and CDR2 is LQKENI in the germline V gene. The ends were cut back, 3 bases at V and 0 bases at J, with 8 bases in the middle.